The 28 T cell receptor beta chains below all came from one sample that was sequenced in a study of OX40 agonist ivuxolimab in advanced cancers. Produced via immunoSEQ multiplex PCR; TCRdb's table is partial and in-frame only. The sample contains under 20,000 clones, 83% of which appear only once. Sample: CD4+ or CD8+ T cells sorted from blood, taken in a trial of the OX40 agonist ivuxolimab. These receptors were collected from an adult with an advanced solid tumor such as melanoma, head and neck, liver or kidney cancer.

The rearrangement links TRBV4-1 to TRBJ2-3; 10 bases are a match to TRBD2. This CDR3 region has 14 residues. The germline V gene encodes CDR1 MGHRA and CDR2 YSYEKL. V was pared by 4 bases and J by 4 bases, with 2 bases of the junction left unmatched. The CDR3 DNA follows: TGCGCCAGCAGCCCAGCGGGGGGGGCAGATACGCAGTATTTT. Residues: CASSPAGGADTQYF.

This clone has more than one count but fewer than ten. V usage is TRBV2 and J usage is TRBJ2-5; the match to TRBD1 covers 10 bases. Germline CDR1 and CDR2: SNHLY and FYNNEI. This CDR3 region has 15 residues. With V trimmed by 4 bases and J by 1 base, 3 bases remained unmatched. As DNA, the CDR3 is TGTGCCAGCAGTGGGGGGGACAGGGGCCAAGAGACCCAGTACTTC. Translated: CASSGGDRGQETQYF.

The gene calls are TRBV27 and TRBJ2-4; D call uncertain. This CDR3 region has 14 residues. Trimming stripped 4 bases from V and 9 bases from J, with 16 bases between. Looked up from germline, CDR1 is MNHEY and CDR2 is SMNVEV (reference sequence). The CDR3 bases are TGTGCCAGCAGTTCTCTGGAACTCCCTAGCATTCAGTACTTC. It translates to CASSSLELPSIQYF.

The CDR3 reads CAGGDGGRALSGANVLTF. CDR3 nucleotides: TGTGCCGGGGGGGACGGAGGGAGGGCTCTCTCTGGGGCCAACGTCCTGACTTTC. V usage is TRBV28 and J usage is TRBJ2-6; TRBD2 agrees at 7 bases. Per the germline V gene, CDR1 is MDHEN and CDR2 is SYDVKM. V gave up 11 bases and J gave up 0 bases; unmatched junction bases: 16. This CDR3 has 18 residues.

This clone was detected a few times. The rearrangement links TRBV11-3 to TRBJ2-5; D possibly corresponds to TRBD1 (6 bases). The germline V gene has CDR1 SGHNT and CDR2 YENEEA. CDR3 length equals 15 residues. Trimming shortened V by 5 bases and J by 3 bases, and 16 bases separated the two germline ends. The CDR3 sequence: CASSVTGDGKETQYF. DNA for the CDR3: TGTGCCAGCAGCGTGACAGGAGACGGGAAAGAGACCCAGTACTTC.

The chain is built from TRBV7-2 and TRBJ2-7, with D unresolved. V was shortened by 1 base and J by 7 bases, with 14 bases between the two germline ends. The germline V gene encodes CDR1 SGHTA and CDR2 FQGNSA. The CDR3 covers 14 residues. The CDR3 bases are TGTGCCAGCAGCTTAGGAACCCAAATCGGGGAGCAGTACTTC. Translating gives CASSLGTQIGEQYF.

This chain links TRBV7-7 with TRBJ2-5; no definite D call. Germline loops: CDR1 SSHAT, CDR2 FNYEAQ (reference sequence). V was clipped by 2 bases and J by 4 bases, with 8 bases between them. The CDR3 sequence is 13 residues long. CDR3 bases: TGTGCCAGCAGCTTATATTTAGGAGAGACCCAGTACTTC. The encoded protein is CASSLYLGETQYF.

This sequence joins TRBV27 and TRBJ2-3; 11 nucleotides align to TRBD2. Germline trimming cut 3 bases from V and 5 bases from J; bases unmatched to any gene: 7. Germline CDR1 MNHEY, CDR2 SMNVEV (reference sequence). CDR3 length: 16 amino acids. In DNA, the CDR3 is TGTGCCAGCAGTTTGTATTTTGGGACTAGCGGAGATACGCAGTATTTT. Protein: CASSLYFGTSGDTQYF.

This chain connects TRBV5-1 to TRBJ2-7, with 7 bases identical to TRBD1. From germline, CDR1 is SGHRS and CDR2 YFSETQ. After removal of 4 bases from V and 0 bases from J, the junction contained 7 bases not matched to a gene. The CDR3 length is 15 residues. CDR3 amino acids: CASSQFRDSSYEQYF. In DNA, the CDR3 is TGCGCCAGCAGCCAATTCCGGGACAGCTCCTACGAGCAGTACTTC.

The chain employs TRBV10-1 and TRBJ1-1, with D unclear. Trimming removed 9 bases from V and 4 bases from J, with 15 bases in between. The CDR3 is made up of 13 amino acids. Germline V gene sequence: CDR1 WNHNN, CDR2 SYGVQD (reference sequence). CDR3 coding DNA: TGCGCCAGTGGCCCAGGACCCACCACTGAAGCTTTCTTT. It codes for CASGPGPTTEAFF.

The chain joins TRBV27 to TRBJ2-1; TRBD2 matches 7 bases. The V segment lost 5 bases and the J segment 4 bases; nucleotides outside the gene matches: 11. Per the germline V gene, CDR1 is MNHEY and CDR2 is SMNVEV (reference sequence). The CDR3 spans 16 residues. This CDR3 is CASSPSAGEGYNEQFF. DNA of the CDR3: TGTGCCAGCAGTCCCAGCGCGGGAGAAGGATACAATGAGCAGTTCTTC.

This clone was seen just once. The genes are TRBV28 and TRBJ2-3; D is possibly TRBD2 (6 bases). CDR3 length equals 15 residues. Per germline, CDR1 MDHEN and CDR2 SYDVKM. The V gene lost 2 bases and the J gene lost 1 base, with 10 bases spanning the gap. In nucleotides, the CDR3 is TGTGCCAGCAGTTTAGTGCGGGGTGGCACAGATACGCAGTATTTT. It specifies CASSLVRGGTDTQYF.

The V and J genes are TRBV7-6 and TRBJ2-7; 7 nucleotides line up with TRBD1. The germline V gene has CDR1 SGHVS and CDR2 FNYEAQ. The CDR3 is 16 residues long. The V and J ends lost 5 bases and 2 bases, in that order; junction bases with no gene match: 12. The CDR3 bases are TGTGCCAGCAGCCCGCAACAGGGGAAGTCCCCCTACGAGCAGTACTTC. Its protein is CASSPQQGKSPYEQYF.

The J gene is TRBJ2-2, the V gene TRBV28, with 8 bases that match TRBD1. Unmatched junction bases numbered 5, after V lost 7 bases and J lost 4 bases. Per germline, CDR1 MDHEN and CDR2 SYDVKM. CDR3 length: 14 amino acids. DNA for the CDR3: TGTGCCAGCAAAGAGGACAGGGTCACCGGGGAGCTGTTTTTT. It translates to CASKEDRVTGELFF.

The chain recombines TRBV28 with TRBJ2-1; D unresolved. The length of the CDR3 is 16 residues. Germline V CDR1 and CDR2: MDHEN, SYDVKM. Deletions cut 3 bases from V and 12 bases from J, with 24 bases between. The CDR3 region is CASSFVEDGVWAGQFF. The CDR3 DNA sequence: TGTGCCAGCAGTTTCGTCGAGGACGGCGTGTGGGCTGGGCAGTTCTTC. Combining the CDR3 with reference TRBV28 and TRBJ2-1 gives the whole variable domain DVKVTQSSRYLVKRTGEKVFLECVQDMDHENMFWYRQDPGLGLRLIYFSYDVKMKEKGDIPEGYSVSREKKERFSLILESASTNQTSMYLCASSFVEDGVWAGQFFGPGTRLTVL.

The genes are TRBV7-9 and TRBJ1-2; 8 nucleotides agree with TRBD1. The V and J ends lost 1 base and 3 bases, in that order; junction bases with no gene match: 1. The CDR3 runs 14 residues. The germline CDR1 and CDR2 sequences are SEHNR and FQNEAQ (reference sequence). CDR3 region: CASSLEGQDYGYTF. The CDR3 bases are TGTGCCAGCAGCTTAGAGGGACAGGACTATGGCTACACCTTC.

The chain carries TRBV15 and TRBJ2-1; no reliable D call. The germline V and J ends were trimmed by 1 base and 5 bases, with 9 bases remaining between them. The length of the CDR3 is 14 residues. Germline V gene sequence: CDR1 LNHNV, CDR2 YYDKDF (reference sequence). The CDR3 region is CATSRVTVDNEQFF. CDR3 nucleotide sequence: TGTGCCACCAGCAGAGTCACAGTTGACAATGAGCAGTTCTTC.

This clone has only a few counts. V is TRBV15 and J is TRBJ1-5; D unresolved. Between the trimmed V and J ends, which lost 0 bases and 2 bases, there was a span of 11 bases. CDR1 is LNHNV and CDR2 is YYDKDF in the germline V gene (reference sequence). The CDR3 totals 16 residues. This CDR3 is CATSRDRQGGNQPQHF. The CDR3 nucleotides are TGTGCCACCAGCAGAGACCGACAAGGCGGCAATCAGCCCCAGCATTTT. Variable domain in full (rest from reference TRBV15 and TRBJ1-5): DAMVIQNPRYQVTQFGKPVTLSCSQTLNHNVMYWYQQKSSQAPKLLFHYYDKDFNNEADTPDNFQSRRPNTSFCFLDIRSPGLGDTAMYLCATSRDRQGGNQPQHFGDGTRLSIL.

The chain uses TRBV7-8 and TRBJ2-7; 10 bases align to TRBD2. V gave up 8 bases and J gave up 5 bases; unmatched junction bases: 6. The CDR3 totals 13 residues. Per germline, CDR1 SGHVS and CDR2 FQNEAQ. DNA of the CDR3: TGTGCCAGCGGGGCTAGCGGGAGCAACGAGCAGTACTTC. Amino acids: CASGASGSNEQYF.

The rearrangement joins TRBV27 to TRBJ2-1, with 9 nucleotides matching TRBD2. The CDR3 has 15 residues. Germline CDR1 reads MNHEY; CDR2 reads SMNVEV (reference sequence). Unmatched junction bases numbered 4, after V lost 4 bases and J lost 3 bases. The chain's CDR3 is CASSSMTSGYNEQFF. The CDR3 DNA follows: TGTGCCAGCAGTTCGATGACTAGCGGCTACAATGAGCAGTTCTTC.

The J gene is TRBJ2-5, the V gene TRBV2; TRBD2 is a possible D gene (6 bases). Germline loops: CDR1 SNHLY, CDR2 FYNNEI. The CDR3 loop spans 12 amino acids. V was trimmed by 10 bases and J by 1 base, leaving 10 bases between them. The DNA for the CDR3 is TGTGCCAATACGGGACTCCAAGAGACCCAGTACTTC. Translating gives CANTGLQETQYF.

The J gene is TRBJ1-5, the V gene TRBV4-2, with 7 bases lining up with TRBD1. The junction had 7 bases not matched to a gene; V was cut back by 0 bases and J by 5 bases. The germline V gene encodes CDR1 LGHNA and CDR2 YNFKEQ. The CDR3 contains 16 residues. CDR3 in DNA: TGTGCCAGCAGCCAAGAGAAGGGACAGCTTGATCAGCCCCAGCATTTT. Translated, it gives CASSQEKGQLDQPQHF.

The chain joins TRBV28 to TRBJ2-1; D remains unclear. The CDR3 covers 12 residues. Trimming took 6 bases from V and 5 from J, leaving 8 bases between them. Per the germline V gene, CDR1 is MDHEN and CDR2 is SYDVKM. The CDR3 spells CASSLWDNEQFF. DNA of the CDR3: TGTGCCAGCAGCCTGTGGGACAATGAGCAGTTCTTC.

The chain uses TRBV9 and TRBJ2-4, with D maybe TRBD1 (6 bases). Trimming pared 2 bases from V and 2 bases from J, leaving 14 bases between. The CDR3 contains 16 residues. Looked up from germline, CDR1 is SGDLS and CDR2 is YYNGEE. CDR3 in amino acids: CASSVGTSTPKNIQYF. CDR3 nucleotides: TGTGCCAGCAGCGTCGGGACATCCACGCCCAAAAACATTCAGTACTTC.

The chain couples TRBV2 to TRBJ1-2; D unresolved. Germline CDR1 SNHLY, CDR2 FYNNEI. CDR3 length: 10 residues. Trimming pared 10 bases from V and 8 bases from J, leaving 11 bases between. CDR3: CATPNDGYTF. In DNA form, the CDR3 reads TGTGCCACCCCTAATGACGGCTACACCTTC.

The chain links TRBV13 to TRBJ1-2; unclear D gene. The germline gives CDR1 PRHDT, CDR2 FYEKMQ (reference sequence). V dropped 3 bases and J dropped 0 bases, with 5 bases sitting between them. This CDR3 is 13 amino acids long. CDR3 protein: CASSLGPNYGYTF. DNA for the CDR3: TGTGCCAGCAGCTTGGGCCCTAACTATGGCTACACCTTC.

This clone was seen a few times. This chain joins TRBV6-1 and TRBJ2-3; D is unclear. Germline lookup yields CDR1 MNHNS and CDR2 SASEGT. The V end lost 2 bases, the J end lost 1 base, and 10 bases lay between the germline ends. This CDR3 comprises 15 residues. Written as DNA, the CDR3 is TGTGCCAGCAGTGAAAGGGTTGAGGGCACAGATACGCAGTATTTT. It is translated as CASSERVEGTDTQYF.

The chain combines TRBV11-2 with TRBJ1-1; D is unresolved. The V end was cut by 1 base, the J end by 0 bases, with 12 bases between. This CDR3 contains 16 residues. The germline V gene encodes CDR1 SGHAT and CDR2 FQNNGV. The CDR3 bases are TGTGCCAGCAGCTTAGCCCCTGGGCCCATGAACACTGAAGCTTTCTTT. Translated, it gives CASSLAPGPMNTEAFF.